This T cell receptor beta chain was identified during a study of T-cell reconstitution after alpha-beta-depleted transplantation in children. Study outcomes and limitations: T-cell counts and diversity were attributed mostly to newly produced T cells one year after transplant. About two months after transplant, alpha-beta T cells reportedly came from several hundred expanded graft clones. Some patients' high day-60 TCRbeta diversity was traced to surviving recipient T cells and thymic progenitors.

In the case of this clonotype: Antigen: not known.

Unique molecular identifiers were used to barcode this TCRbeta library. TCRdb reprocessed the PCR reads with MiXCR, giving one entry per CDR3 protein. The repertoire includes about 310,000 distinct CDR3 sequences, approximately 23% of them detected once, and roughly 9.7% sits in the top ten. V shed 3 bases and J shed 4 bases, with 16 bases lying between them. The CDR3 has 15 amino acids. The germline gives CDR1 SGHKS, CDR2 YYEKEE (reference sequence). Sequencing was performed on PBMCs, mostly from graft donor cells, taken 180 days after TCRalphabeta/CD19-depleted stem cell transplant. The chain joins TRBV5-5 to TRBJ2-5, with D maybe TRBD1 (6 bases). This TCR came from a male patient younger than 18 who had a stem cell transplant for acute lymphoblastic leukemia, so the T cells may come from the graft donor. The DNA of the CDR3 is TGTGCCAGCAGCTCAGGGGTTCGGTCCTTAGAGACCCAGTACTTC. This codes for CASSSGVRSLETQYF.